This T cell receptor (beta chain) derives from a study of cytomegalovirus exposure and HLA in healthy donors. Vbeta (60) and Jbeta (13) primers were used in the PCR. Measured with immunoSEQ multiplex PCR; TCRdb has only the in-frame clones, and not every one. This table holds 60,000 to 85,000 clones, about 67% found once. The CDR3 extends over 13 amino acids. The germline V gene has CDR1 LNHDA and CDR2 SQIVND (reference sequence). The ends lost 8 bases at V and 7 bases at J; junction bases unmatched: 8. The sequenced material came from PBMCs. The TCR was taken from a human donor in good health. The rearrangement links TRBV19 to TRBJ2-1, with 7 bases lining up with TRBD2. Here the CDR3 reads CASRTPSGNEQFF. In nucleotides, the CDR3 is TGTGCCAGTCGAACTCCTAGCGGTAATGAGCAGTTCTTC.